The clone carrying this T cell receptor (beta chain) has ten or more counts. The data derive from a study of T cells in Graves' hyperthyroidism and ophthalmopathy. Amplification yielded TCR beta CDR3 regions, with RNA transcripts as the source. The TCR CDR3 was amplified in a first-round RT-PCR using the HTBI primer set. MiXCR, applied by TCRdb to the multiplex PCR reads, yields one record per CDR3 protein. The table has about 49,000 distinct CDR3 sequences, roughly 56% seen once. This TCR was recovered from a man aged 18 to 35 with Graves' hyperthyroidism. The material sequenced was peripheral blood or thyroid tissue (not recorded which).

The CDR3 DNA reads TGTGCCATCAGAGACCCCGGGGGCTACGAGCAGTACTTC. It encodes CAIRDPGGYEQYF. This chain joins TRBV10-3 and TRBJ2-7; perhaps TRBD2 as D (6 bases). The V gene's germline CDR1 is ENHRY and CDR2 SYGVKD. The V and J ends lost 6 bases and 3 bases respectively, with 12 bases between them. This CDR3 contains 13 residues.